The next 11 T cell receptor beta chains were all read from a single sample in a study of CD8+CD57+ T cells in acquired aplastic anemia. Individuals selected for sequencing had exhibited CD8+CD57+ cell expansion on flow cytometry. Genomic DNA, the template, was used for profiling of the TCR beta VDJ and CDR3. Each CDR3 protein is one row after TCRdb ran MiXCR on the reads. Among 260,000 or so distinct CDR3 sequences listed, roughly 80% were seen once. The sequenced material came from sorted CD4+, CD8+, or CD8+CD57+ T cells (not recorded which) from PBMCs. These receptors were collected from a human donor with aplastic anemia.

As concerns this clonotype: At one end, the junction sequence differs from germline, possibly due to a read error. The chain links TRBV9 to TRBJ2-5, with D possibly being TRBD1 (7 bases). CDR1 SGDLS and CDR2 YYNGEE come from the germline V gene. This CDR3 comprises 14 residues. The CDR3 coding sequence is TGTGCCAGCAGCCAGGGGGGCGGACACGGGCCGCATGACTTC. It translates to CASSQGGGHGPHDF.

The V and J genes are TRBV7-6 and TRBJ2-2, with D uncertain. V lost 4 bases and J 6 bases, leaving 9 bases between the germline ends. The CDR3 loop spans 13 amino acids. CDR1 and CDR2 (germline): SGHVS, FNYEAQ. The CDR3 bases are TGTGCCAGCAGCTCCGATATATCCGGGGAGCTGTTTTTT. Translated: CASSSDISGELFF. The entire variable domain, with the rest obtained from reference TRBV7-6 and TRBJ2-2, is as follows: GAGVSQSPRYKVTKRGQDVALRCDPISGHVSLYWYRQALGQGPEFLTYFNYEAQQDKSGLPNDRFSAERPEGSISTLTIQRTEQRDSAMYRCASSSDISGELFFGEGSRLTVL.

On this clonotype itself: Germline and junction disagree at one end, which may indicate a read error. The CDR3 is CASSFARSPGSHDF. CDR3 DNA: TGTGCCAGCAGCTTTGCGAGAAGCCCGGGGAGCCATGATTTT. This sequence joins TRBV7-9 and TRBJ2-3, with a possible D match to TRBD2 (5 bases). Germline V gene sequence: CDR1 SEHNR, CDR2 FQNEAQ (reference sequence). The CDR3 is 14 residues long.

V is TRBV7-2 and J is TRBJ2-1; D is perhaps TRBD2 (5 bases). V was clipped by 2 bases and J by 13 bases, with 24 bases between them. The CDR3 is 16 amino acids. CDR1 and CDR2 (germline): SGHTA, FQGNSA. CDR3 amino acids: CASSLPGGPDRHYQFF. Written as DNA, the CDR3 is TGTGCCAGCAGCTTACCAGGAGGTCCCGATAGGCATTATCAGTTCTTC.

J is TRBJ2-1 and V is TRBV7-9; D remains ambiguous. V lost 5 bases and J lost 12, with 26 bases in between. Germline-derived CDR1 and CDR2 are SEHNR and FQNEAQ (reference sequence). CDR3 size: 16 residues. The DNA for the CDR3 is TGTGCCAGCAGCGAATCTGGCGGCGACGTTTCCAACGTGCAGTTCTTC. The encoded protein is CASSESGGDVSNVQFF.

The V gene is TRBV7-9, the J gene TRBJ2-5; D gene ambiguous. The CDR3 sequence is 13 residues long. The germline CDR1 and CDR2 sequences are SEHNR and FQNEAQ (reference sequence). Trimming pared 7 bases from V and 4 bases from J, leaving 13 bases between. Written as DNA, the CDR3 is TGTGCCAGCAAGACGAGAGGAATAGAGACCCAGTACTTC. Protein sequence: CASKTRGIETQYF. The whole variable domain, filled in from reference TRBV7-9 and TRBJ2-5, reads DTGVSQNPRHKITKRGQNVTFRCDPISEHNRLYWYRQTLGQGPEFLTYFQNEAQLEKSRLLSDRFSAERPKGSFSTLEIQRTEQGDSAMYLCASKTRGIETQYFGPGTRLLVL.

About this clonotype: A read error may account for a junction end that differs from germline. The V and J genes are TRBV9 and TRBJ2-5; D might be TRBD2 (6 bases). Germline V CDR1 and CDR2: SGDLS, YYNGEE. This CDR3 is 15 amino acids long. The CDR3 reads CTSSVGEVARETQYF. The CDR3, as DNA: TGTACCAGCAGCGTAGGGGAGGTAGCTAGGGAGACCCAGTACTTC.

This rearrangement joins TRBV11-2 to TRBJ2-3; D is possibly TRBD2 (5 bases). Germline V gives CDR1 SGHAT, CDR2 FQNNGV. CDR3 length: 12 amino acids. Trimming took 8 bases from V and 3 from J, leaving 9 bases between them. This CDR3 is CASGSSTDTQYF. The CDR3 DNA sequence: TGTGCCAGCGGGAGTTCTACAGATACGCAGTATTTT.

Regarding this clonotype: Likely a read error: the CDR3 ends without its conserved phenylalanine or tryptophan. The DNA is left out, because the CDR3 cannot be placed on it with certainty; the CDR3 is given as TCRdb lists it. The genes are TRBV9 and TRBJ2-1; the tabulated D call, TRBD1, remains unverified against the DNA. Germline CDR1 SGDLS, CDR2 YYNGEE. The CDR3 spans 13 amino acids, including both terminal residues. CDR3 sequence reads: CASSQGTARNQPL.

This clonotype was observed a handful of times. The chain is built from TRBV15 and TRBJ2-7; perhaps TRBD2 as D (5 bases). CDR3 length: 14 amino acids. Looked up from germline, CDR1 is LNHNV and CDR2 is YYDKDF (reference sequence). Between the trimmed V and J ends, which lost 1 base and 3 bases, there was a span of 10 bases. The CDR3 protein is CATSRVGGNYEQYF. The CDR3 DNA reads as TGTGCCACCAGCAGAGTTGGAGGCAACTACGAGCAGTACTTC.

With regard to this clonotype: A read error may account for a junction end that differs from germline. This chain connects TRBV7-8 to TRBJ1-2; D is uncertain. Germline CDR1 is SGHVS and CDR2 is FQNEAQ. This CDR3 contains 13 residues. DNA for the CDR3: TGCGCCAGCAGCCAAGCGCGTGCACGCGACACCAAGTTC. Encoded protein: CASSQARARDTKF.